A single sample is the source of the 29 T cell receptor beta chains below, sequenced in a study of regulatory T cells in long-lasting Graves disease. The time point here: newly diagnosed GD, antithyroid drugs for less than 3 months. RNA from PBMCs was the source of the TCR library. According to the study, TCR beta libraries were built with iRepertoire HTBI primers and CDR3-region Arm-PCR. TCRdb recomputed calls from the multiplex PCR reads with MiXCR, one row per CDR3 protein. The sample records about 220,000 distinct CDR3 sequences, roughly 18% being singletons. The sample consisted of peripheral blood mononuclear cells (PBMCs), taken at new diagnosis, from a patient treated with antithyroid drugs. Receptor source: a female donor with Graves disease.

About this clonotype: A much larger clone sits a single nucleotide away, making a read error possible. The rearrangement links TRBV9 to TRBJ2-2, with TRBD2 as a possible D gene (6 bases). Germline CDR1 reads SGDLS; CDR2 reads YYNGEE. The CDR3 runs to 15 residues. CDR3 sequence: CASSVEGGHGGELYF. The CDR3 DNA reads TGTGCCAGCAGCGTAGAGGGTGGACATGGCGGGGAGCTGTATTTT.

This clonotype came up many times. This rearrangement joins TRBV7-2 to TRBJ2-7, with TRBD2 as a possible D gene (6 bases). Germline lookup yields CDR1 SGHTA and CDR2 FQGNSA. V was clipped by 1 base and J by 4 bases, with 11 bases between them. The CDR3 has 14 amino acids. The CDR3 DNA is TGTGCCAGCAGCTTAGGTTTCGGGGGTTACGAGCAGTACTTC. It is translated as CASSLGFGGYEQYF.

This rearrangement joins TRBV5-1 to TRBJ2-7; 9 nucleotides match TRBD2. The CDR3 consists of 15 residues. V was pared by 0 bases and J by 4 bases, with 5 bases of the junction left unmatched. Looked up from germline, CDR1 is SGHRS and CDR2 is YFSETQ. CDR3 nucleotide sequence: TGCGCCAGCAGCTTGGAAGGGACTAGCAGGTACGAGCAGTACTTC. Its translation is CASSLEGTSRYEQYF.

This clonotype was observed at least ten times. V is TRBV2 and J is TRBJ2-5; D might be TRBD1 (5 bases). Trimming removed 2 bases from V and 4 bases from J, with 17 bases in between. This CDR3 comprises 16 residues. CDR1 is SNHLY and CDR2 is FYNNEI in the germline V gene. The CDR3 region is CASSELSRVGRETQYF. The CDR3 DNA sequence: TGTGCCAGCAGTGAATTGAGCAGGGTGGGTCGAGAGACCCAGTACTTC. The whole variable domain, remainder taken from reference TRBV2 and TRBJ2-5, is EPEVTQTPSHQVTQMGQEVILRCVPISNHLYFYWYRQILGQKVEFLVSFYNNEISEKSEIFDDQFSVERPDGSNFTLKIRSTKLEDSAMYFCASSELSRVGRETQYFGPGTRLLVL.

This clonotype was picked up many times. V and J are TRBV11-2 and TRBJ2-5; 9 bases are shared with TRBD1. The CDR3 runs 16 residues. J was trimmed by 5 bases and V by 6 bases; bases with no gene match: 13. Germline V gene data show CDR1 as SGHAT and CDR2 as FQNNGV. The CDR3 DNA sequence: TGTGCCAGCAGAACAACCGGGACAGGGATTAAGGAGACCCAGTACTTC. Translated, it gives CASRTTGTGIKETQYF. Full variable domain (outside the CDR3, taken from reference TRBV11-2 and TRBJ2-5): EAGVAQSPRYKIIEKRQSVAFWCNPISGHATLYWYQQILGQGPKLLIQFQNNGVVDDSQLPKDRFSAERLKGVDSTLKIQPAKLEDSAVYLCASRTTGTGIKETQYFGPGTRLLVL.

As regards this clonotype: This sequence may be a read error, since a much larger clone differs from it by one base. This chain links TRBV11-3 with TRBJ2-7, with 9 bases aligning to TRBD1. The CDR3 runs to 15 residues. Trimming removed 8 bases from V and 1 base from J; junction bases left unmatched: 9. Per the germline V gene, CDR1 is SGHNT and CDR2 is YENEEA. The CDR3 region has the DNA TGTGCCAGCGGCCGAGGACAGGGGCGGTCCTACGAGCAGTACTTC. Residues: CASGRGQGRSYEQYF.

This chain uses TRBV20-1 with TRBJ2-3; possibly TRBD2 for D (6 bases). V lost 5 bases, J lost 7 bases, and 13 bases lay in between. CDR1 DFQATT and CDR2 SNEGSKA come from the germline V gene (reference sequence). This CDR3 comprises 12 residues. The CDR3: CSAAAGSNTQYF. DNA of the CDR3: TGCAGTGCTGCCGCCGGGAGTAATACGCAGTATTTT.

In this sample, this clonotype turned up many times. V usage is TRBV12-3 or TRBV12-4 and J usage is TRBJ2-1; 10 nucleotides match TRBD2. V gave up 4 bases and J gave up 0 bases; unmatched junction bases: 3. The CDR3 covers 16 residues. The CDR3 DNA sequence: TGTGCCAGCAGTTCCCCTAGCGGGAGCTCCTACAATGAGCAGTTCTTC. It is translated as CASSSPSGSSYNEQFF.

This clonotype was picked up many times. The junction differs from germline at one of its ends, possibly a read error. The J gene is TRBJ2-7, the V gene TRBV5-8; TRBD1 matches at 9 bases. The CDR3 runs to 15 residues. The germline gives CDR1 SGHTS, CDR2 YDEGEE. The CDR3 DNA sequence: TGCGCCAGCAGCTTGGGGGGGACAGGGAGTCTCGAGCAGTACTTC. As protein: CASSLGGTGSLEQYF.

This clonotype has ten or more counts. The chain combines TRBV12-3 or TRBV12-4 with TRBJ2-5; D perhaps matches TRBD1 (6 bases). V lost 4 bases to trimming and J lost 0 bases, with 6 bases between them. The CDR3 has 13 residues. The CDR3 loop is CASSYRDQETQYF. The DNA for the CDR3 is TGTGCCAGCAGTTACAGGGACCAAGAGACCCAGTACTTC.

In this sample, this clonotype turned up many times. Germline is not matched at one junction end, which may reflect a read error. This chain connects TRBV4-1 to TRBJ2-7, with D possibly being TRBD1 or TRBD2 (5 bases each). The CDR3 length is 13 residues. Germline assignment: CDR1 MGHRA and CDR2 YSYEKL. In DNA form, the CDR3 reads TGCGCCAGCAGCCAAGATCTTATGGGGGTGCTGGACTTC. Translated: CASSQDLMGVLDF.

This clonotype has ten or more counts. The chain links TRBV9 to TRBJ1-3, with no clear D. Germline V lookup: CDR1 SGDLS, CDR2 YYNGEE. The CDR3 extends over 15 amino acids. The germline V and J ends were trimmed by 0 bases and 0 bases, with 7 bases remaining between them. CDR3 protein: CASSVGGSSGNTIYF. In DNA form, the CDR3 reads TGTGCCAGCAGCGTAGGTGGGAGCTCTGGAAACACCATATATTTT.

This clonotype was observed at least ten times. The chain joins TRBV30 to TRBJ1-5, with D perhaps matching TRBD1 (5 bases). The CDR3 is 12 residues long. V was shortened by 2 bases and J by 5 bases, with 7 bases between the two germline ends. Germline CDR1 and CDR2: GTSNPN and SVGIG (reference sequence). The CDR3 sequence is CAWSPGDQPQHF. Here the CDR3 DNA reads TGTGCCTGGAGTCCGGGGGATCAGCCCCAGCATTTT.

The V and J genes are TRBV2 and TRBJ2-5; 7 bases are shared with TRBD2. This CDR3 contains 14 residues. Losses at the gene ends were 6 bases for V and 5 bases for J; bases not matched to a gene: 9. The germline gives CDR1 SNHLY, CDR2 FYNNEI. CDR3 DNA sequence: TGTGCCAGCAGATTCCTCGCTAGCGGTGAGACCCAGTACTTC. Residues: CASRFLASGETQYF.

The chain joins TRBV20-1 to TRBJ2-7; 10 bases fit TRBD1. This CDR3 comprises 17 residues. V lost 3 bases to trimming and J lost 2 bases; unmatched junction nucleotides: 13. Germline V gene sequence: CDR1 DFQATT, CDR2 SNEGSKA (reference sequence). As DNA, the CDR3 is TGCAGTGCTAGGGTCAATCCGGGACAGGGGCAAACCTACGAGCAGTACTTC. Translation: CSARVNPGQGQTYEQYF.

This clonotype has at least ten counts. The CDR3 protein is CASSRDNYGYTF. The CDR3 bases are TGTGCCAGTAGTAGGGATAACTATGGCTACACCTTC. This rearrangement joins TRBV19 to TRBJ1-2; D not resolved. Trimming cost V 4 bases and J 1 base, with 4 bases left between them. The CDR3 spans 12 residues. Per the germline V gene, CDR1 is LNHDA and CDR2 is SQIVND (reference sequence). Full variable domain (remainder filled in from reference TRBV19 and TRBJ1-2): DGGITQSPKYLFRKEGQNVTLSCEQNLNHDAMYWYRQDPGQGLRLIYYSQIVNDFQKGDIAEGYSVSREKKESFPLTVTSAQKNPTAFYLCASSRDNYGYTFGSGTRLTVV.

The sample holds a few counts of this clonotype. V and J are TRBV4-1 and TRBJ2-1; D is ambiguous. The germline V gene encodes CDR1 MGHRA and CDR2 YSYEKL. V gave up 6 bases and J gave up 0 bases, with 12 bases separating them. The CDR3 is 15 amino acids. The CDR3 nucleotides are TGCGCCAGCAGATTAGCCTCATCCTCCTACAATGAGCAGTTCTTC. It translates to CASRLASSSYNEQFF.

This sequence joins TRBV20-1 and TRBJ2-7; D remains unclear. The germline V gene encodes CDR1 DFQATT and CDR2 SNEGSKA (reference sequence). The V gene lost 0 bases and the J gene lost 9 bases, with 12 bases spanning the gap. This CDR3 spans 12 amino acids. CDR3 sequence (DNA): TGCAGTGCTAGAGAAGTCGAGCAAGGGCAGTACTTC. It is translated as CSAREVEQGQYF.

This clonotype has only a few counts. The chain couples TRBV6-2 or TRBV6-3 to TRBJ2-3, with 12 bases matching TRBD2. Germline loops: CDR1 MNHEY, CDR2 SVGEGT. Trimming removed 6 bases from V and 1 base from J; junction bases left unmatched: 5. The CDR3 sequence is 16 residues long. The CDR3 is CASRRLAGEGTDTQYF. DNA of the CDR3: TGTGCCAGCAGACGACTAGCGGGAGAGGGCACAGATACGCAGTATTTT.

This clonotype was observed many times. The genes are TRBV19 and TRBJ1-1; D is ambiguous. Trimming removed 8 bases at V and 7 bases at J, with 20 bases between. This CDR3 spans 14 amino acids. CDR1 is LNHDA, CDR2 SQIVND, per germline (reference sequence). The CDR3 loop reads CASRLGPRTGEAFF. DNA for the CDR3: TGTGCCAGTCGGTTGGGCCCCAGAACTGGTGAAGCTTTCTTT. The full variable domain, in which reference TRBV19 and TRBJ1-1 provide the parts outside the CDR3, is DGGITQSPKYLFRKEGQNVTLSCEQNLNHDAMYWYRQDPGQGLRLIYYSQIVNDFQKGDIAEGYSVSREKKESFPLTVTSAQKNPTAFYLCASRLGPRTGEAFFGQGTRLTVV.

On this clonotype: Being one base from a much bigger clone, this may be a read error. The J gene is TRBJ2-7, the V gene TRBV4-3; 7 positions match TRBD2. CDR3 length: 13 amino acids. V trimming: 5 bases; J trimming: 7 bases; junction bases outside the gene matches: 8. Per germline, CDR1 LGHNA and CDR2 YSLEER. The CDR3: CASSWEGRLEQYF. The CDR3 DNA is TGCGCCAGCAGCTGGGAGGGGCGGTTGGAGCAGTACTTC.

Comment on this clonotype: Just one base apart from a much larger clone, this may be a read error. The V call is TRBV20-1, the J call TRBJ2-1, with TRBD2 matching over 8 bases. V trimming: 5 bases; J trimming: 10 bases; junction bases outside the gene matches: 13. In germline, CDR1 is DFQATT, CDR2 SNEGSKA (reference sequence). The CDR3 runs 14 residues. CDR3 sequence reads: CSAASGGSTYEQFF. The CDR3 DNA reads as TGCAGTGCTGCGAGCGGGGGAAGCACCTACGAGCAGTTCTTC.

This clonotype was observed a handful of times. A clone one base away is much larger, so this may be a read error. The chain is built from TRBV2 and TRBJ1-4, with D unclear. The CDR3 runs 15 residues. In germline, CDR1 is SNHLY, CDR2 FYNNEI. CDR3 region: CASSELSSTNGKLFF. CDR3 in DNA: TGTGCCAGCAGTGAGCTCTCTTCAACTAATGGAAAACTGTTTTTT. Variable domain in full (rest from reference TRBV2 and TRBJ1-4): EPEVTQTPSHQVTQMGQEVILRCVPISNHLYFYWYRQILGQKVEFLVSFYNNEISEKSEIFDDQFSVERPDGSNFTLKIRSTKLEDSAMYFCASSELSSTNGKLFFGSGTQLSVL.

This clonotype was counted ten times or more. The rearrangement uses TRBV10-3 and TRBJ1-3, with D maybe TRBD1 (6 bases). V dropped 4 bases and J dropped 4 bases, with 14 bases sitting between them. The CDR3 loop spans 15 amino acids. Germline V lookup: CDR1 ENHRY, CDR2 SYGVKD. The CDR3 spells CAISGRGLSGNTIYF. The DNA for the CDR3 is TGTGCCATCAGTGGCCGGGGGCTATCGGGAAACACCATATATTTT.

This clonotype was picked up many times. The V and J genes are TRBV2 and TRBJ1-1; 8 bases map to TRBD1. The CDR3 loop spans 14 amino acids. The junction had 7 bases not matched to a gene; V was cut back by 6 bases and J by 4 bases. The V gene's germline CDR1 is SNHLY and CDR2 FYNNEI. DNA of the CDR3: TGTGCCAGCAGGGGGACAGGCCATCCCACTGAAGCTTTCTTT. Amino acid sequence: CASRGTGHPTEAFF.

This clonotype was counted many times. V usage is TRBV29-1 and J usage is TRBJ2-2; 12 bases line up with TRBD1. Looked up from germline, CDR1 is SQVTM and CDR2 is ANQGSEA. V was clipped by 7 bases and J by 9 bases; unmatched bases: 6. The CDR3 totals 13 residues. The CDR3 bases are TGCAGCGCAGGGGACAGGGGGCAGCGGGAGCTGTTTTTT. This codes for CSAGDRGQRELFF.

In regard to this clonotype: This CDR3 is missing its conserved last phenylalanine or tryptophan, likely due to a read error. The chain carries TRBV2 and TRBJ1-3; TRBD1 might be the D (5 bases). V gave up 7 bases and J gave up 0 bases, with 10 bases separating them. Germline assignment: CDR1 SNHLY and CDR2 FYNNEI. This CDR3 is built from 14 residues. For the CDR3, the DNA is TGTGCCAGCAATCCAGGGAGCTCTGGAAACACCATATATCTT. This encodes CASNPGSSGNTIYL.

On this clonotype itself: A far larger clone is one base from this, pointing to a likely read error. The chain employs TRBV27 and TRBJ2-7; a weak D match, TRBD2 (7 bases). This CDR3 region has 13 residues. The germline V gene has CDR1 MNHEY and CDR2 SMNVEV (reference sequence). In nucleotides, the CDR3 is TGTACCAGCGCCCTCGGGGGGCCCTACGAGCAGTACTTC. This gives the protein CTSALGGPYEQYF.

This chain connects TRBV6-5 to TRBJ1-2, with a tentative D call TRBD1 (6 bases). Germline CDR1 and CDR2: MNHEY and SVGAGI. The ends were cut back, 3 bases at V and 4 bases at J, with 18 bases in the middle. This CDR3 has 16 residues. The CDR3 reads CASSYSGTMASYGYTF. In DNA form, the CDR3 reads TGTGCCAGCAGTTATTCCGGGACAATGGCCTCCTATGGCTACACCTTC.